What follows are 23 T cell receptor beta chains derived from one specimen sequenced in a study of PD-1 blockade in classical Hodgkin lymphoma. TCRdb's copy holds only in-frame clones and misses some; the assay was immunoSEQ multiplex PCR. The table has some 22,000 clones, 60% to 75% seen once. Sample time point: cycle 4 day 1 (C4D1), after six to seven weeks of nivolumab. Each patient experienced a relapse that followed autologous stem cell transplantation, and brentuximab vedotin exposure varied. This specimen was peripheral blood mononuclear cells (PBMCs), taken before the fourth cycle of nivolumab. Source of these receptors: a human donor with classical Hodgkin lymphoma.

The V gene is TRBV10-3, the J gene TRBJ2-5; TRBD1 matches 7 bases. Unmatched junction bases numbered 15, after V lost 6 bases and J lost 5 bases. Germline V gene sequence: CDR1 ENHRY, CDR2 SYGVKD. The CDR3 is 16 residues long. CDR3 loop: CAISPQKDRSVETQYF. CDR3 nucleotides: TGTGCCATCAGCCCACAAAAGGACAGGTCCGTGGAGACCCAGTACTTC.

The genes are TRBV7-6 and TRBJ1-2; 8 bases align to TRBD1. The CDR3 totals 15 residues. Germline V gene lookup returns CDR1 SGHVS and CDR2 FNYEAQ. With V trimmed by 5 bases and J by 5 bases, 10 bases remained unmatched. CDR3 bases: TGTGCCAGCAGCCCAAAACAGGGGGGGAATTATGGCTACACCTTC. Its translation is CASSPKQGGNYGYTF.

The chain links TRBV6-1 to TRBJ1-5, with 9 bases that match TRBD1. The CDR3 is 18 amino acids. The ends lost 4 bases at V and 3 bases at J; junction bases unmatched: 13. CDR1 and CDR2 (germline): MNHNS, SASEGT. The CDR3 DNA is TGTGCCAGCAGTGGAGTGGTACAGGGGGCGGGACCCAATCAGCCCCAGCATTTT. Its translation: CASSGVVQGAGPNQPQHF.

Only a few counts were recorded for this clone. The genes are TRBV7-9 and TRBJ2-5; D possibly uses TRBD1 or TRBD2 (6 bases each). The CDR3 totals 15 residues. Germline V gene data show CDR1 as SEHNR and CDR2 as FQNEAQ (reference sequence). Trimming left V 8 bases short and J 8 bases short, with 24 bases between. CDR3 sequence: CASLGGNIFAGTQYF. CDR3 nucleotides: TGTGCCAGCCTAGGGGGGAATATCTTCGCGGGTACCCAGTACTTC. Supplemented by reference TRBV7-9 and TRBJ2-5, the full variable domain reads DTGVSQNPRHKITKRGQNVTFRCDPISEHNRLYWYRQTLGQGPEFLTYFQNEAQLEKSRLLSDRFSAERPKGSFSTLEIQRTEQGDSAMYLCASLGGNIFAGTQYFGPGTRLLVL.

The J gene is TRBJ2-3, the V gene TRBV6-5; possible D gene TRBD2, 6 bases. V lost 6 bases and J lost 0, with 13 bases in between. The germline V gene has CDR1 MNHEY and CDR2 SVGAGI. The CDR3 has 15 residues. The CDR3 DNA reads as TGTGCCAGCAGAAATAGCGGAGCTAGCACAGATACGCAGTATTTT. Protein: CASRNSGASTDTQYF.

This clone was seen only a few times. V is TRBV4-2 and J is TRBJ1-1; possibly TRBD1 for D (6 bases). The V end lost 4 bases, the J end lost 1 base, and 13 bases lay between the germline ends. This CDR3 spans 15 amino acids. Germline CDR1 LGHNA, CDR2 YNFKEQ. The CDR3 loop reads CASSPKGGENTEAFF. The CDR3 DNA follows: TGTGCCAGCAGCCCCAAAGGGGGGGAGAACACTGAAGCTTTCTTT.

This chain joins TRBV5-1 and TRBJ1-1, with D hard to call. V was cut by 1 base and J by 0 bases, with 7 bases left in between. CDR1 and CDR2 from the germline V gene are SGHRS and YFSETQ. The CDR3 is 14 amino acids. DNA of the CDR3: TGCGCCAGCAGCTTGCGCTATATGAACACTGAAGCTTTCTTT. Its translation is CASSLRYMNTEAFF.

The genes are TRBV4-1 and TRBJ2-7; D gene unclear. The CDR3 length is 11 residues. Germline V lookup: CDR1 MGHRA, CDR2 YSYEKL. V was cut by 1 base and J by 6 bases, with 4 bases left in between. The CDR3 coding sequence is TGCGCCAGCAGCCAAGCATCCGAGCAGTACTTC. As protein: CASSQASEQYF.

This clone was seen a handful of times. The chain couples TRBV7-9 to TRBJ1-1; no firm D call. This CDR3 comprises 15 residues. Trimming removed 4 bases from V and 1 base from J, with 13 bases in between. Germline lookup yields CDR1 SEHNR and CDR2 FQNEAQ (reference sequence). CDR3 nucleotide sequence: TGTGCCAGCAGCTCGTCCGTCAGACGGAACACTGAAGCTTTCTTT. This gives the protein CASSSSVRRNTEAFF. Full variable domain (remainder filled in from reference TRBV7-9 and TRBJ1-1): DTGVSQNPRHKITKRGQNVTFRCDPISEHNRLYWYRQTLGQGPEFLTYFQNEAQLEKSRLLSDRFSAERPKGSFSTLEIQRTEQGDSAMYLCASSSSVRRNTEAFFGQGTRLTVV.

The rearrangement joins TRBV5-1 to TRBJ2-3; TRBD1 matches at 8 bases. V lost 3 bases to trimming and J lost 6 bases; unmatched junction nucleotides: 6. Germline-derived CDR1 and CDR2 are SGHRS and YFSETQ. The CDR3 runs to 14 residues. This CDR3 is CASSSQGARDTQYF. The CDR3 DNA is TGCGCCAGCAGCTCGCAGGGGGCCCGGGATACGCAGTATTTT.

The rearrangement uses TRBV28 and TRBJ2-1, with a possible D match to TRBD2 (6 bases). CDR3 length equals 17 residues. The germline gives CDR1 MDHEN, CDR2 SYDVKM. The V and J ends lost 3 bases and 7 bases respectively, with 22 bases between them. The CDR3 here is CASSLSLRGPALNEQFF. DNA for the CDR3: TGTGCCAGCAGTTTGTCATTGCGGGGCCCGGCCTTGAATGAGCAGTTCTTC. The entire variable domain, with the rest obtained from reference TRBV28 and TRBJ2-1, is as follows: DVKVTQSSRYLVKRTGEKVFLECVQDMDHENMFWYRQDPGLGLRLIYFSYDVKMKEKGDIPEGYSVSREKKERFSLILESASTNQTSMYLCASSLSLRGPALNEQFFGPGTRLTVL.

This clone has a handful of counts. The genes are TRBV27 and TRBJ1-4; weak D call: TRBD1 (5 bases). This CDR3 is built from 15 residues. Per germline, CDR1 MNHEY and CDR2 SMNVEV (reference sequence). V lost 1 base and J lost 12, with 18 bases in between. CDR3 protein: CASSLYSGTAMELFF. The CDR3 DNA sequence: TGTGCCAGCAGTTTATATTCAGGGACGGCGATGGAACTGTTTTTT.

CDR3 bases: TGTGCCAGCAGTGACCATTCCCCGGCCCGGGAGCTGTTTTTT. Translated, it gives CASSDHSPARELFF. The chain links TRBV6-1 to TRBJ2-2; D remains unclear. The CDR3 extends over 14 amino acids. Trimming took 3 bases from V and 9 from J, leaving 14 bases between them. The germline CDR1 and CDR2 sequences are MNHNS and SASEGT.

The CDR3 DNA follows: TGTGCCATCAGTCCTCATTACAATGAGCAGTTCTTC. Translation gives CAISPHYNEQFF. V and J are TRBV10-3 and TRBJ2-1; D gene uncertain. CDR3 length equals 12 residues. CDR1 is ENHRY, CDR2 SYGVKD, per germline. Trimming shortened V by 5 bases and J by 4 bases, and 6 bases separated the two germline ends.

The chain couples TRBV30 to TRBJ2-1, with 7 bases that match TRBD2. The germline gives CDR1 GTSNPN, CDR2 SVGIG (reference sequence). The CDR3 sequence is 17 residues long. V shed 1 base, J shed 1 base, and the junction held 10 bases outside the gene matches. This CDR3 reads CAWSGGGQLSSYNEQFF. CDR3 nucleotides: TGTGCCTGGAGTGGGGGGGGTCAGTTGAGTTCCTACAATGAGCAGTTCTTC. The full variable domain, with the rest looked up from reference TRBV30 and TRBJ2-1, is SQTIHQWPATLVQPVGSPLSLECTVEGTSNPNLYWYRQAAGRGLQLLFYSVGIGQISSEVPQNLSASRPQDRQFILSSKKLLLSDSGFYLCAWSGGGQLSSYNEQFFGPGTRLTVL.

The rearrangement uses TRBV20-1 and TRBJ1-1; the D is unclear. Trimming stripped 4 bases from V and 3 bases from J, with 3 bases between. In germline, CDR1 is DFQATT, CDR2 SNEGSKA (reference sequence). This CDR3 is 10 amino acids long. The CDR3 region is CSATYTEAFF. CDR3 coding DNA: TGCAGTGCTACGTACACTGAAGCTTTCTTT.

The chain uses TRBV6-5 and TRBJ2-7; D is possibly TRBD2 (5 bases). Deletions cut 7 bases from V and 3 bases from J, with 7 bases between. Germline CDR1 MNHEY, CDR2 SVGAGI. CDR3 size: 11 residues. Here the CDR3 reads CASTRDYEQYF. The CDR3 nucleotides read TGTGCCAGCACCCGGGACTACGAGCAGTACTTC.

In DNA, the CDR3 is TGCGCCAGCAGCTTCCAGGGGGAAGAGACCCAGTACTTC. Its translation: CASSFQGEETQYF. The rearrangement joins TRBV5-1 to TRBJ2-5; 7 bases fit TRBD1. J gave up 3 bases and V 2 bases, and 1 base lay outside the gene matches. The germline gives CDR1 SGHRS, CDR2 YFSETQ. This CDR3 is built from 13 residues.

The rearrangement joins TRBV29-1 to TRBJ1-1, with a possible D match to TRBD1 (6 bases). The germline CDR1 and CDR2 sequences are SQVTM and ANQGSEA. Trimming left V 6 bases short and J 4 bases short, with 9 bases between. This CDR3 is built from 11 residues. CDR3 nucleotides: TGCAGCGTCAGGGGTAGCACTGAAGCTTTCTTT. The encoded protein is CSVRGSTEAFF.

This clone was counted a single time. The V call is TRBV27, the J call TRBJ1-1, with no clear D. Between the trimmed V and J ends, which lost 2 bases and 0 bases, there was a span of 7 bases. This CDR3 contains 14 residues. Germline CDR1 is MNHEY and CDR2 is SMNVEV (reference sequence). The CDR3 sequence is CASSLVGVNTEAFF. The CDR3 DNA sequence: TGTGCCAGCAGTTTAGTTGGGGTGAACACTGAAGCTTTCTTT.

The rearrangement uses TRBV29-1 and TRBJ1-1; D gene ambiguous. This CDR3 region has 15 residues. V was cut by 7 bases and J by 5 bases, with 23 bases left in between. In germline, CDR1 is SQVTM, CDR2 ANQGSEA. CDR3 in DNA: TGCAGCGCCGAGCCGCGGGAGGGATCGCGGACTGAAGCTTTCTTT. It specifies CSAEPREGSRTEAFF.

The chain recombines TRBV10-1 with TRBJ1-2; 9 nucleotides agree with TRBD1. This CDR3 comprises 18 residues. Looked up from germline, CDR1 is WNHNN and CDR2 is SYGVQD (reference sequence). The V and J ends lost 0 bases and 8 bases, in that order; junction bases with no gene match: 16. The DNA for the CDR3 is TGCGCCAGCAGTGAGTCGAAACCACGGGACAGGGAGTTCGGGGGCTACACCTTC. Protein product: CASSESKPRDREFGGYTF.

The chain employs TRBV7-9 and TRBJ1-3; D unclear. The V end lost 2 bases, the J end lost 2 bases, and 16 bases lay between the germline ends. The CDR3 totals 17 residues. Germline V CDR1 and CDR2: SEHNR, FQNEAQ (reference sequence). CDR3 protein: CASSLSVPSGPGNTIYF. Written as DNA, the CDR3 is TGTGCCAGCAGCTTATCGGTTCCGAGTGGACCTGGAAACACCATATATTTT.